A selection of T cell receptor beta chains follows, all from one sample in a study of T-cell reconstitution after alpha-beta-depleted transplantation in children. One entry per CDR3 protein results from TCRdb running MiXCR on the PCR reads. The sample holds about 460,000 distinct CDR3 sequences, about an eighth seen once. The material sequenced was PBMCs, mostly from graft donor cells, taken 180 days after TCRalphabeta/CD19-depleted stem cell transplant. These TCRs come from a female patient aged 2-10 years who had a stem cell transplant for aplastic anemia, so the T cells may come from the graft donor. Both conserved end residues are part of each CDR3. Size is omitted from some rows. Given values are once, few, many or a class for expanded clones.

TRBV29-1,NA,TRBJ2-3,CSVVPSLASSLDTQYF
TRBV7-2,NA,TRBJ2-3,CASSLRLGSDTQYF
TRBV15,NA,TRBJ2-5,CATSSFPRGAGGETQYF
TRBV3-1,few,TRBJ1-1,CASSQGKYTEAFF
TRBV12-3/TRBV12-4,NA,TRBJ2-1,CDSSYPQRADNEQFF
TRBV5-1,many,TRBJ2-5,CASSLVWGEVQETQYF
TRBV5-1,many,TRBJ2-6,CASSLSYGSGANVLTF
TRBV6-1,NA,TRBJ2-1,CASDRGERGGKQFF
TRBV4-3,NA,TRBJ2-3,CASSQDVSLAGRRNTQYF
TRBV7-9,few,TRBJ2-3,CASSSGQGGGTDTQYF
TRBV29-1,NA,TRBJ1-2,CSAPHPPGLDYGYTF
TRBV7-2,NA,TRBJ2-3,CASSLNSGGTQYF
TRBV19,NA,TRBJ1-4,CASSIAAGRGEKLFF
TRBV27,many,TRBJ2-3,CASSTWTKSTDTQYF
TRBV29-1,NA,TRBJ1-1,CSGIRGISVPEAFF
TRBV20-1,few,TRBJ2-3,CSARRSGGRDTQYF
TRBV19,few,TRBJ2-1,CASREREGRFEQFF
TRBV11-2,NA,TRBJ2-5,CASSNRAHEETQYF
TRBV7-9,few,TRBJ1-2,CASSFTGTGSDYGYTF
TRBV29-1,few,TRBJ2-1,CSVDRRAAYNEQFF
TRBV12-3/TRBV12-4,NA,TRBJ2-1,CASRTGPSEQFF
TRBV20-1,NA,TRBJ1-6,CSPKVGSLSPLHF
TRBV20-1,NA,TRBJ1-5,CSAKTPGGAYNQPQHF
TRBV5-6,NA,TRBJ2-4,CASSPTGERSLAKNIQYF
TRBV7-3,NA,TRBJ2-1,CASSSLGSSYNEQFF
TRBV5-1,NA,TRBJ1-5,CASSWDGANQPQHF
TRBV5-1,many,TRBJ2-7,CASSSDRVGEQYF
TRBV7-9,few,TRBJ2-5,CASRATIRQQETQYF
TRBV20-1,NA,TRBJ1-1,CSARVVGWRNTEAFF